The TCR beta chain under discussion was sequenced for a study of T cells in narcolepsy. Findings of the study overall: No autoreactive T cell clone sequences appeared in some memory CD4+ repertoires. Autoreactive clonotypes reportedly recurred in blood of same and different patients, not controls.

With respect to this clone: The antigen is not known.

The V gene lost 2 bases and the J gene lost 5 bases, with 15 bases spanning the gap. Germline assignment: CDR1 GTSNPN and CDR2 SVGIG (reference sequence). This CDR3 comprises 14 residues. Sequencing used immunoSEQ multiplex PCR; TCRdb keeps in-frame clones, though not all of them. The sample includes 25,000 to 35,000 clones, 87% of them seen just once. The source material was memory (CD45RA-) CD4+ T cells from blood. This chain connects TRBV30 to TRBJ1-2, with unresolved D. The TCR originated in a human donor in good health. The chain's CDR3 is CAWSRKGQLYGYTF. Written as DNA, the CDR3 is TGTGCCTGGAGTAGAAAAGGGCAGCTGTATGGCTACACCTTC.